The 25 T cell receptor beta chains given below trace back to one sample, sequenced in a study of T cell repertoires in cytomegalovirus infection. TCRdb fed the reads into MiXCR, producing one record per CDR3 protein. The sample shows hundreds of thousands of distinct CDR3 sequences, 31% of them seen only once. No cognate antigen is known for these TCRs. Sequencing was performed on cultured CD8+ T cells from PBMCs, taken from culture after CMV antigen stimulation. These receptors originate from a human donor in good health (CMV status not recorded). Some clones in this sample may be carry-over from other donors' samples.

This sequence joins TRBV15 and TRBJ1-1; D is possibly TRBD1 (6 bases). The CDR3 runs 15 residues. Trimming removed 2 bases at V and 5 bases at J, with 15 bases between. Germline V gene sequence: CDR1 LNHNV, CDR2 YYDKDF (reference sequence). The CDR3 coding sequence is TGTGCCACCAGCAGACAAAATCAGGGGAGGACTGAAGCTTTCTTT. Protein product: CATSRQNQGRTEAFF. The full variable domain, with the rest looked up from reference TRBV15 and TRBJ1-1, is DAMVIQNPRYQVTQFGKPVTLSCSQTLNHNVMYWYQQKSSQAPKLLFHYYDKDFNNEADTPDNFQSRRPNTSFCFLDIRSPGLGDTAMYLCATSRQNQGRTEAFFGQGTRLTVV.

The genes are TRBV7-9 and TRBJ2-7, with TRBD2 matching over 8 bases. The CDR3 loop spans 13 amino acids. CDR1 is SEHNR, CDR2 FQNEAQ, per germline (reference sequence). After removal of 1 base from V and 5 bases from J, the junction contained 1 base not matched to a gene. The CDR3 DNA is TGTGCCAGCAGCTTAGGGCGGGGGGACGAGCAGTACGTC. This translates into CASSLGRGDEQYV.

The chain employs TRBV27 and TRBJ1-1; 7 bases line up with TRBD1. The CDR3 is 12 residues long. In germline, CDR1 is MNHEY, CDR2 SMNVEV (reference sequence). V lost 5 bases, J lost 6 bases, and 3 bases stayed unmatched. CDR3 amino acids: CASSRTGAEAFF. CDR3 nucleotides: TGTGCCAGCAGTAGAACAGGGGCTGAAGCTTTCTTT.

The rearrangement uses TRBV20-1 and TRBJ1-2; 9 bases line up with TRBD1. Germline V gives CDR1 DFQATT, CDR2 SNEGSKA (reference sequence). V lost 3 bases and J lost 6; bases outside the gene matches: 8. The CDR3 totals 14 residues. CDR3 nucleotide sequence: TGCAGTGCTAGGAAAGGACAGGGGTCTGATGGCTACACCTTC. This codes for CSARKGQGSDGYTF.

The J gene is TRBJ2-7, the V gene TRBV6-5; 8 nucleotides align to TRBD1. Germline V gives CDR1 MNHEY, CDR2 SVGAGI. The junction had 1 base not matched to a gene; V was cut back by 6 bases and J by 0 bases. The CDR3 length is 13 residues. The CDR3 DNA is TGTGCCAGCAGCGGGACAGGCTCCTACGAGCAGTACGTC. It translates to CASSGTGSYEQYV.

The V call is TRBV19, the J call TRBJ1-1, with D hard to call. The CDR3 spans 14 residues. V was cut by 7 bases and J by 0 bases, with 12 bases left in between. Looked up from germline, CDR1 is LNHDA and CDR2 is SQIVND (reference sequence). CDR3 nucleotide sequence: TGTGCCAGTACCCTTAGGGAGGTGAACACTGAAGCTTTCTTT. Its protein product is CASTLREVNTEAFF.

The V and J genes are TRBV12-3 or TRBV12-4 and TRBJ1-1; the D gene is possibly TRBD1 (5 bases). Trimming left V 4 bases short and J 2 bases short, with 11 bases between. The CDR3 is 14 residues long. This CDR3 reads CASSSWGVNTEAFF. The CDR3 DNA reads as TGTGCCAGCAGTTCCTGGGGGGTCAACACTGAAGCTTTCTTT.

Points on this clonotype: Germline is not matched at one junction end, which may reflect a read error. This chain connects TRBV7-7 to TRBJ2-1, with D tentatively TRBD2 (6 bases). CDR3 size: 16 residues. The germline V gene has CDR1 SSHAT and CDR2 FNYEAQ (reference sequence). The chain's CDR3 is CASSFRAGTGYNEQFF. The CDR3 DNA sequence: TGTGCTAGCAGCTTTCGCGCGGGGACTGGCTACAATGAGCAGTTCTTC.

Concerning this clonotype itself: Given a much more abundant clone one base away, this may be a read error. The chain joins TRBV12-3 or TRBV12-4 to TRBJ1-1, with D perhaps matching TRBD1 (6 bases). V gave up 5 bases and J gave up 1 base, with 14 bases separating them. This CDR3 region has 15 residues. CDR3 loop: CASSVEQGANTEAFF. CDR3 DNA: TGTGCCAGCAGTGTTGAACAGGGAGCGAACACTGAAGCTTTCTTT.

This chain connects TRBV12-3 or TRBV12-4 to TRBJ1-1; TRBD1 agrees at 7 bases. The CDR3 length is 15 residues. V shed 3 bases and J 3 bases; nucleotides not matched to a gene: 7. CDR3 residues: CASSFQQGSYTEAFF. As DNA, the CDR3 is TGTGCCAGCAGTTTTCAACAGGGGTCATACACTGAAGCTTTCTTT.

The rearrangement uses TRBV9 and TRBJ1-2; 12 bases fit TRBD1. The CDR3 length is 13 residues. V was pared by 4 bases and J by 12 bases, with 7 bases of the junction left unmatched. Looked up from germline, CDR1 is SGDLS and CDR2 is YYNGEE. In DNA, the CDR3 is TGTGCCAGCAGCCGTCCGGGACAGGGGGCCGACACCTTC. Translating gives CASSRPGQGADTF.

The rearrangement uses TRBV28 and TRBJ2-1; D is possibly TRBD1 (5 bases). From germline, CDR1 is MDHEN and CDR2 SYDVKM. The CDR3 consists of 13 residues. The germline V and J ends were trimmed by 5 bases and 7 bases, with 12 bases remaining between them. Here the CDR3 DNA reads TGTGCCAGCAGTAACACTCAGGGAAATGAGCAGTTCTTC. Its translation is CASSNTQGNEQFF.

The rearrangement joins TRBV28 to TRBJ2-1; 13 bases are shared with TRBD2. This CDR3 is 15 amino acids long. V gave up 6 bases and J gave up 6 bases; unmatched junction bases: 5. Looked up from germline, CDR1 is MDHEN and CDR2 is SYDVKM. Here the CDR3 DNA reads TGTGCCAGCAGGACAACTAGCGGGGGGGCCAATGAGCAGTTCTTC. Translated: CASRTTSGGANEQFF.

The chain combines TRBV28 with TRBJ2-1, with D tentatively TRBD1 (6 bases). Germline CDR1 reads MDHEN; CDR2 reads SYDVKM. V lost 8 bases, J lost 4 bases, and 15 bases lay in between. The CDR3 is 14 residues long. The CDR3 coding sequence is TGTGCCAGCTGCAGGGGCTTGGGTTACAATGAGCAGTTCTTC. It translates to CASCRGLGYNEQFF.

In its sample, this clonotype was seen a few times. V usage is TRBV2 and J usage is TRBJ2-5, with 9 bases aligning to TRBD1. J was trimmed by 2 bases and V by 5 bases; bases with no gene match: 9. CDR3 length: 16 amino acids. From germline, CDR1 is SNHLY and CDR2 FYNNEI. CDR3 amino acids: CASSPGQGVIQETQYF. The CDR3 coding sequence is TGTGCCAGCAGTCCGGGACAGGGAGTTATACAAGAGACCCAGTACTTC.

This clonotype was observed a handful of times. CDR3 sequence reads: CASSLGQAFNQPQHF. In DNA form, the CDR3 reads TGTGCCAGCAGCTTAGGACAGGCTTTCAATCAGCCCCAGCATTTT. The chain is built from TRBV7-9 and TRBJ1-5, with D possibly matching TRBD1 (6 bases). The CDR3 runs 15 residues. Germline V gene sequence: CDR1 SEHNR, CDR2 FQNEAQ (reference sequence). Between the trimmed V and J ends, which lost 1 base and 3 bases, there was a span of 10 bases.

This rearrangement joins TRBV19 to TRBJ1-2; no firm D call. The CDR3 covers 11 residues. Trimming removed 5 bases at V and 6 bases at J, with 7 bases between. Looked up from germline, CDR1 is LNHDA and CDR2 is SQIVND (reference sequence). The CDR3 DNA reads TGTGCCAGTAGTGCTTCTCATGGCTACACCTTC. This gives the protein CASSASHGYTF.

The rearrangement joins TRBV4-1 to TRBJ2-7, with TRBD2 matching 12 bases. CDR1 is MGHRA and CDR2 is YSYEKL in the germline V gene. V trimming: 2 bases; J trimming: 2 bases; junction bases outside the gene matches: 1. The CDR3 has 15 residues. The CDR3 loop is CASSQRTSGTYEQYF. Written as DNA, the CDR3 is TGCGCCAGCAGCCAACGGACTAGCGGGACCTACGAGCAGTACTTC.

Only a few counts were recorded for this clonotype. This sequence joins TRBV6-2 or TRBV6-3 and TRBJ2-7, with D possibly being TRBD2 (6 bases). The CDR3 has 16 amino acids. The V gene lost 4 bases and the J gene lost 0 bases, with 16 bases spanning the gap. Germline-derived CDR1 and CDR2 are MNHEY and SVGEGT. DNA for the CDR3: TGTGCCAGCAGTTCCCCCTTGCGGGGTCCCTCCTACGAGCAGTACGTC. This gives the protein CASSSPLRGPSYEQYV.

This clonotype has a handful of counts. The rearrangement joins TRBV5-1 to TRBJ1-4; D is undetermined. This CDR3 has 15 residues. Germline V CDR1 and CDR2: SGHRS, YFSETQ. The V end lost 4 bases, the J end lost 6 bases, and 16 bases lay between the germline ends. This CDR3 is CASSLTGNGDEKLFF. The CDR3 DNA reads as TGCGCCAGCAGCCTGACGGGTAACGGGGATGAAAAACTGTTTTTT.

The V and J genes are TRBV11-2 and TRBJ1-3; D is unresolved. Germline-derived CDR1 and CDR2 are SGHAT and FQNNGV. Between the trimmed V and J ends, which lost 5 bases and 4 bases, there was a span of 12 bases. CDR3 length: 14 residues. CDR3 protein: CASSQKWVGNTIYF. CDR3 nucleotides: TGTGCCAGCAGCCAAAAATGGGTCGGAAACACCATATATTTT.

This chain connects TRBV19 to TRBJ2-1; a possible D gene is TRBD1 (7 bases). Germline V gene lookup returns CDR1 LNHDA and CDR2 SQIVND (reference sequence). This CDR3 has 15 residues. The V end was cut by 4 bases, the J end by 4 bases, with 14 bases between. CDR3 region: CASSTGGSYYNEQFF. CDR3 sequence (DNA): TGTGCCAGTAGTACAGGGGGGAGCTATTACAATGAGCAGTTCTTC.

In its sample, this clonotype was seen a few times. Written as DNA, the CDR3 is TGTGCCAGCAGGCCCCGGCGCCCGGACAGGGACCCCTCTGGGGCCAACGTCCTGACTTTC. Protein product: CASRPRRPDRDPSGANVLTF. The chain uses TRBV6-2 or TRBV6-3 and TRBJ2-6; 8 positions agree with TRBD1. Germline V gives CDR1 MNHEY, CDR2 SVGEGT. The CDR3 sequence is 20 residues long. V shed 6 bases and J 0 bases; nucleotides not matched to a gene: 16.

This clonotype was counted only a few times. The V call is TRBV27, the J call TRBJ2-1; D remains ambiguous. Germline V lookup: CDR1 MNHEY, CDR2 SMNVEV (reference sequence). With 1 base removed from V and 0 bases from J, the gap between germline ends came to 10 bases. The CDR3 sequence is 16 residues long. As DNA, the CDR3 is TGTGCCAGCAGTTTATGGACGTCGAGCTCCTACAATGAGCAGTTCTTC. This sequence encodes CASSLWTSSSYNEQFF.

The rearrangement joins TRBV4-1 to TRBJ2-3, with 9 bases that match TRBD2. The CDR3 totals 18 residues. V was clipped by 4 bases and J by 2 bases; unmatched bases: 13. Looked up from germline, CDR1 is MGHRA and CDR2 is YSYEKL. CDR3 protein: CASSPSLPAGGVTDTQYF. The CDR3 nucleotides read TGCGCCAGCAGCCCTAGCCTACCCGCGGGGGGGGTCACAGATACGCAGTATTTT.